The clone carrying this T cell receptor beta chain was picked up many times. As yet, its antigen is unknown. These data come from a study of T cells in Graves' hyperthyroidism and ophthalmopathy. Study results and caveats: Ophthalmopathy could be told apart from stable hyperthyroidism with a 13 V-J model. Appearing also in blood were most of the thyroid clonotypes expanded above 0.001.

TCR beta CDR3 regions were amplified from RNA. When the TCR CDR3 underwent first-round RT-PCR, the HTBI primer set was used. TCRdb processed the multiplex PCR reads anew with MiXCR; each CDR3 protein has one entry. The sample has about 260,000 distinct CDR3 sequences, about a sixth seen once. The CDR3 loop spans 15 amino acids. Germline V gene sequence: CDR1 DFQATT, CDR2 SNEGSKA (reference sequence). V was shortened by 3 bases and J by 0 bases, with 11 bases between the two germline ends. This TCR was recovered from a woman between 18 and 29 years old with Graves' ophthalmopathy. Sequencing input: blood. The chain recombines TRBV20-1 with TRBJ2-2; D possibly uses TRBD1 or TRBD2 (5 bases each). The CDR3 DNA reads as TGCAGTGCTAGCGGGGACCCTTCGAACACCGGGGAGCTGTTTTTT. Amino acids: CSASGDPSNTGELFF.